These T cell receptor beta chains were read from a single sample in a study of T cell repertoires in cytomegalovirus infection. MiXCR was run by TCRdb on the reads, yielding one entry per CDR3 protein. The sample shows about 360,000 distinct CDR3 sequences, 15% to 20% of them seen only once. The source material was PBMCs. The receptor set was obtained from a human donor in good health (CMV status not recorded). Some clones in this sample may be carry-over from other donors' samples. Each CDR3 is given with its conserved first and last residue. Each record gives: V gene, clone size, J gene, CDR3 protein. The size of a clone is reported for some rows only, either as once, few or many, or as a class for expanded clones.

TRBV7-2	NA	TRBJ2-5	CASSLARPTSGATQYF
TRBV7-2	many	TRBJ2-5	CASSRSGTLGGTQYF
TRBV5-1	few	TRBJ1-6	CASSLTGQGPNSPLHF
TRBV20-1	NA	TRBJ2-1	CSARAPGGHDNEQFF
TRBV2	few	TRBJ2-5	CASSGSGGAVETQYF
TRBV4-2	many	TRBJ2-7	CASSQDMARPDSYEQYF
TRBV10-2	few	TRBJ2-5	CASSDRTGVETQYF
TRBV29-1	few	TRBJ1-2	CSVVEGMGGYTF
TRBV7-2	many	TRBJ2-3	CASSLAGDRLTDTQYF
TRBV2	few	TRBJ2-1	CAIPVSGSYNEQFF
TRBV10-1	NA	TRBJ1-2	CASSESGQYGYTF
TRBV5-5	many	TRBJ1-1	CASSPGAPTGEAFF
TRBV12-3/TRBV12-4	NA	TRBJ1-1	CASLRRNTEAFF
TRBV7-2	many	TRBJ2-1	CASSYTSGYYNEQFF
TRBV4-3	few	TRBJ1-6	CASSQELGGGYSPLHF
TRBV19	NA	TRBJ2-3	CASTPHRWLTDTQYF
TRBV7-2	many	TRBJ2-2	CASSLAGGRNTGELFF
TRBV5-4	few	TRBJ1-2	CASSMGQGRSNYGYTF
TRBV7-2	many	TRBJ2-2	CASSSGTVAGELFF
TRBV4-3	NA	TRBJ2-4	CASSQDRGRMKNIQYF
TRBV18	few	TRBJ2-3	CASSPLAGGGTDTQYF
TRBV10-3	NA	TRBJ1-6	CAIRDSLNSPLHF
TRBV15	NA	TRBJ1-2	CATSPGPNRVYTF
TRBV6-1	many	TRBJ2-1	CASSDLAGRNNEQFF
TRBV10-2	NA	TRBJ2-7	CASSESNPGTEGQYF
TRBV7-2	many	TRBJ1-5	CASSPGQGRQPQHF
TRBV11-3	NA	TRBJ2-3	CASSQRAGTTDTQYF
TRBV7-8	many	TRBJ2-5	CASSQGTVQETQYF
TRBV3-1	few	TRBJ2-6	CASSPTRGTGANVLTF
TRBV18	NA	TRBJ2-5	CASSPGHVGGTQYF
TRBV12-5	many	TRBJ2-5	CASGLGRYQETQYF
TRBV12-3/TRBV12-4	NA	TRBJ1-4	CASNPGMGEKLFF
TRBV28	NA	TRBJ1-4	CASSLTWTGVNEKLFF
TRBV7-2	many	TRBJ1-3	CASSLVRGRPSGNTIYF
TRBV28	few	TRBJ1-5	CASSFPGTDFQPQHF
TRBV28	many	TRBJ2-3	CASRRDDTGSTDTQYF
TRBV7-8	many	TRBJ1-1	CASSLGPRTEAFF
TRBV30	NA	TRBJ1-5	CAWSGNRGSQPQHF
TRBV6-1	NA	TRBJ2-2	CASRETGGRAGELFF
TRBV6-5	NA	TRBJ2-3	CASIPSPRGLAPADTQYF
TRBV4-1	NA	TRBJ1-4	CASSPSDRPDEKLFF
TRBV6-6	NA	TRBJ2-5	CASSYWLAGGLETQYF